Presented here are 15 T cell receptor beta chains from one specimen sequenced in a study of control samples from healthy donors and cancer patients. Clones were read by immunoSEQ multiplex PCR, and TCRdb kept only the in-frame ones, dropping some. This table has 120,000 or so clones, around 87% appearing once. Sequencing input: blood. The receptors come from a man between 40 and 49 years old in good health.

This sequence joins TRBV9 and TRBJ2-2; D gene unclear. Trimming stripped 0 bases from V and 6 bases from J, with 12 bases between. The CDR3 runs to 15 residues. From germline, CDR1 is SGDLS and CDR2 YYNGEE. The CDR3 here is CASSVDPGFAGELFF. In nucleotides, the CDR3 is TGTGCCAGCAGCGTAGACCCTGGTTTCGCCGGGGAGCTGTTTTTT.

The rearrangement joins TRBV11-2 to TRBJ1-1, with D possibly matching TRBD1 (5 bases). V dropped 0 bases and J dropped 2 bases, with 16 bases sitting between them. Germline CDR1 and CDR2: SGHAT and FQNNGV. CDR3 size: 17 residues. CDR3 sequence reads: CASSLDLGASGNTEAFF. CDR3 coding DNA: TGTGCCAGCAGCTTAGATCTTGGGGCATCGGGAAACACTGAAGCTTTCTTT.

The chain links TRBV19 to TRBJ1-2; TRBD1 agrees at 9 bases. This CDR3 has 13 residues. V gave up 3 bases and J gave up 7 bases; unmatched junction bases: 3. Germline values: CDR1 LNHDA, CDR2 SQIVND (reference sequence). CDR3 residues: CASSMPDRGGYTF. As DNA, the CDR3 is TGTGCCAGTAGTATGCCGGACAGGGGTGGCTACACCTTC.

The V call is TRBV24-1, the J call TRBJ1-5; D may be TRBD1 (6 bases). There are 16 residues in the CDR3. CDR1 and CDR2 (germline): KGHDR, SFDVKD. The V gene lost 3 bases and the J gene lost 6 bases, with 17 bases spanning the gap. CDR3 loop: CATSDGGQGGIQPQHF. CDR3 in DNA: TGTGCCACCAGTGATGGGGGGCAGGGAGGTATTCAGCCCCAGCATTTT.

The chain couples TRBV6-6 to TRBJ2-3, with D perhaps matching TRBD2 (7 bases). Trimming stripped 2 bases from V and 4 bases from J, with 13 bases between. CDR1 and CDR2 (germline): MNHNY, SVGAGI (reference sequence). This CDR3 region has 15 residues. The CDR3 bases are TGTGCCAGCAGTTACACCGGGGGGCCTTCAGATACGCAGTATTTT. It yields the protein CASSYTGGPSDTQYF.

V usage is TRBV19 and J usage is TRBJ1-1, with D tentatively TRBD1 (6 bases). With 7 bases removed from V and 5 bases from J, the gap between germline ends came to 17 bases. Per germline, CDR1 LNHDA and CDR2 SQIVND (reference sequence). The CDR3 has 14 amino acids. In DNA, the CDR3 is TGTGCCAGTACTACAGGGAGGGGGGGGACTGAAGCTTTCTTT. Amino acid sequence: CASTTGRGGTEAFF.

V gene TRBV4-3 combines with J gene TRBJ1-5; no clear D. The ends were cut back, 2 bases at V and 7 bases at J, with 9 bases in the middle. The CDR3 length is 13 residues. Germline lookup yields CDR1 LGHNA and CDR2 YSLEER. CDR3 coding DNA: TGCGCCAGCAGCCAAAGCTTGGGCCAGCCCCAGCATTTT. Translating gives CASSQSLGQPQHF.

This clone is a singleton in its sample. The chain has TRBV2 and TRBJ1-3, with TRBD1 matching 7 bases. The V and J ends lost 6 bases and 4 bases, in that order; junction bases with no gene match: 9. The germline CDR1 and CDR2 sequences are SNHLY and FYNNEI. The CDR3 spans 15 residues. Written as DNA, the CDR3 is TGTGCCAGCAGACGCTCAGGGGGGAACGGAAACACCATATATTTT. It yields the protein CASRRSGGNGNTIYF.

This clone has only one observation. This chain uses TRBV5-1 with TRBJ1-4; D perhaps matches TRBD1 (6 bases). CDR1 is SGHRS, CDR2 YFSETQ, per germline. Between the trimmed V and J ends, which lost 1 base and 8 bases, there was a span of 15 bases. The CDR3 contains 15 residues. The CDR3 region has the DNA TGCGCCAGCAGCTTGAGGGCCAGGGGTATAGAAAAACTGTTTTTT. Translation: CASSLRARGIEKLFF.

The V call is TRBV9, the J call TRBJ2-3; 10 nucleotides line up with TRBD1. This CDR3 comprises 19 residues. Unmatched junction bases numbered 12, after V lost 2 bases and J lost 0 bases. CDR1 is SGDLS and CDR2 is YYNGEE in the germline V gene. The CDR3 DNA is TGTGCCAGCAGCGTCAGACAGGGGGCCGCCTCCATAAGCACAGATACGCAGTATTTT. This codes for CASSVRQGAASISTDTQYF.

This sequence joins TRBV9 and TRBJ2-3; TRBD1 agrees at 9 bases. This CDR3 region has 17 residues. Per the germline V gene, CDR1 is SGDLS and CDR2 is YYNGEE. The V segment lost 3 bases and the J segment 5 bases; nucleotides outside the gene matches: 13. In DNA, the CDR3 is TGTGCCAGCAGCGGGGGACAGGGACGATTTAATATAGATACGCAGTATTTT. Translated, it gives CASSGGQGRFNIDTQYF.

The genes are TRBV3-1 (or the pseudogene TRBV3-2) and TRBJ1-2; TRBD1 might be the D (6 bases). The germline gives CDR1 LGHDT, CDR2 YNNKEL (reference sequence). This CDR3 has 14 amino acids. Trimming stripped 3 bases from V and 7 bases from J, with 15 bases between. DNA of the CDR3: TGTGCCAGCAGCCAGGCAACAGGGTTCTCTGGCTACACCTTC. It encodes CASSQATGFSGYTF.

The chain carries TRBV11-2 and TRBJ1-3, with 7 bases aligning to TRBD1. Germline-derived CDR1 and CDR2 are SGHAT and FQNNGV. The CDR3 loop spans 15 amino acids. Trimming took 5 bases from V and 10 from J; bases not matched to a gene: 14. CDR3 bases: TGTGCCAGCAGCCTCACATCTTGGGAGGGGGCGACCATATATTTT. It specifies CASSLTSWEGATIYF.

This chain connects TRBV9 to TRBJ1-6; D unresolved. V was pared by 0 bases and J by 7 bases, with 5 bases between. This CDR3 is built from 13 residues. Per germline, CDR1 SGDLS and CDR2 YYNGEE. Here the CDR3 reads CASSVERNSPLHF. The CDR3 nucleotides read TGTGCCAGCAGCGTAGAGAGGAATTCACCCCTCCACTTT.

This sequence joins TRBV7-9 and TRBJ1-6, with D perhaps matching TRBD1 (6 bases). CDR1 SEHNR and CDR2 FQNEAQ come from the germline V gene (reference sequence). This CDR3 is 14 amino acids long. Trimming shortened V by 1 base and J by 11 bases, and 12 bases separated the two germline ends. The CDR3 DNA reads TGTGCCAGCAGCTTAGGGCTGGGGGGCACACCCCTCCACTTT. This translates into CASSLGLGGTPLHF.